Listed below are T cell receptor beta chains from one sample, sequenced in a study of blood T cell repertoires in COVID-19. Here immunoSEQ multiplex PCR was the method, and the copy in TCRdb shows in-frame clones only, minus some. Altogether under 200,000 clones are present, less than 90% being singletons, with the ten largest covering approximately 14%. The specimen was peripheral blood. All receptors come from a man aged 18 to 29 with active or convalescent COVID-19. The CDR3 runs from the conserved cysteine through the conserved F or W. The D gene is left open where the match is weak. For some rows the clone size is stated as once, few or many, or as a class when expanded; others skip it.

TRBJ1-4 TRBV6-5 NA NA CASSYDSRVEKLFF TGTGCCAGCAGTTACGATAGCCGGGTAGAAAAACTGTTTTTT
TRBJ2-3 TRBV5-5 NA TRBD2 CASGLAGGRGDTQYF TGTGCCAGCGGCTTGGCGGGGGGCCGAGGAGATACGCAGTATTTT
TRBJ1-1 TRBV19 NA NA CASSMLGDTEAFF TGTGCCAGTAGTATGCTAGGGGACACTGAAGCTTTCTTT
TRBJ1-2 TRBV19 NA TRBD1 CASSMTGTYGYTF TGTGCCAGTAGTATGACAGGGACCTATGGCTACACCTTC
TRBJ2-7 TRBV15 NA TRBD2 CATSRDLGGRAYEQYF TGTGCCACCAGCAGAGATTTAGGCGGGAGGGCCTACGAGCAGTACTTC
TRBJ1-4 TRBV4-2 NA NA CASSQDPGRDNEKLFF TGTGCCAGCAGCCAAGATCCGGGGCGGGATAATGAAAAACTGTTTTTT
TRBJ2-7 TRBV27 NA TRBD2 CASLPGLAGPSYEQYF TGTGCCAGCCTTCCGGGACTAGCGGGGCCCTCCTACGAGCAGTACTTC
TRBJ1-2 TRBV28 NA TRBD1 CASRKTGDYGYTF TGTGCCAGCAGAAAGACAGGGGACTATGGCTACACCTTC
TRBJ2-7 TRBV13 NA NA CASSLLGYEQYF TGTGCCAGCAGCTTACTAGGTTACGAGCAGTACTTC
TRBJ2-2 TRBV6-2/TRBV6-3 once TRBD2 CASSSGGVVTGELFF TGTGCCAGCAGTAGCGGGGGAGTAGTCACCGGGGAGCTGTTTTTT
TRBJ1-4 TRBV5-4 once TRBD1 CASMFQGGEKLFF TGTGCCAGCATGTTCCAGGGGGGTGAAAAACTGTTTTTT
TRBJ1-3 TRBV18 NA NA CASSPNTGPSRGNTIYF TGTGCCAGCTCACCAAATACAGGGCCCTCCCGGGGAAACACCATATATTTT
TRBJ2-5 TRBV11-2 NA TRBD1 CASSSSRDSLQETQYF TGTGCCAGCAGCTCCAGCCGGGACAGCCTCCAAGAGACCCAGTACTTC
TRBJ2-5 TRBV6-1 NA NA CASSEDKGHRTGTQYF TGTGCCAGCAGTGAAGATAAGGGACACAGAACTGGGACCCAGTACTTC
TRBJ1-5 TRBV7-2 few TRBD1 CASSQGVNNQPQHF TGTGCCAGCAGCCAGGGGGTTAACAATCAGCCCCAGCATTTT
TRBJ2-7 TRBV7-2 NA NA CASSLGPYSYEQYF TGTGCCAGCAGCTTAGGGCCTTACAGTTACGAGCAGTACTTC
TRBJ1-5 TRBV18 NA NA CASSTGGGSNQPQHF TGTGCCAGCTCTACGGGGGGAGGGAGCAATCAGCCCCAGCATTTT
TRBJ2-5 TRBV6-2/TRBV6-3 NA TRBD2 CASSLWGYASGSRTFQETQYF TGTGCCAGCAGTTTATGGGGGTATGCTAGCGGGAGTCGGACTTTCCAAGAGACCCAGTACTTC
TRBJ2-7 TRBV15 NA TRBD1 CATSPRTGYYEQYF TGTGCCACCAGCCCGCGGACAGGATACTACGAGCAGTACTTC
TRBJ1-5 TRBV19 medium-sized NA CARRRQRGQPQHF TGTGCCAGACGCCGACAGCGAGGCCAGCCCCAGCATTTT
TRBJ2-2 TRBV5-1 NA NA CASSFTPGPTPSSGELFF TGCGCCAGCAGCTTTACCCCAGGGCCAACTCCCAGCTCCGGGGAGCTGTTTTTT
TRBJ1-1 TRBV18 NA NA CASSSAGGGSNTEAFF TGTGCCAGCTCATCCGCCGGGGGAGGCTCGAACACTGAAGCTTTCTTT
TRBJ2-5 TRBV7-7 NA TRBD1 CASSLAGGQGAETQYF TGTGCTAGCAGCTTAGCTGGGGGACAGGGGGCAGAGACCCAGTACTTC
TRBJ1-1 TRBV19 once TRBD1 CASRGQGSGSEAFF TGTGCCAGTAGGGGACAGGGGTCGGGATCTGAAGCTTTCTTT
TRBJ1-1 TRBV10-3 NA NA CAISPPGDNTEAFF TGTGCCATCAGCCCACCAGGGGATAACACTGAAGCTTTCTTT
TRBJ2-7 TRBV29-1 NA NA CSVVTGSSYEQYF TGCAGCGTTGTTACAGGGAGCTCCTACGAGCAGTACTTC
TRBJ1-3 TRBV5-4 NA TRBD1 CASSFGQGMGNTIYF TGTGCCAGCAGCTTCGGACAGGGGATGGGAAACACCATATATTTT
TRBJ1-2 TRBV3-1/TRBV3-2 NA NA CASSRTSITNYGYTF TGTGCCAGCAGCCGGACAAGTATAACTAACTATGGCTACACCTTC
TRBJ2-7 TRBV11-2 once TRBD1 CASSLGTGTYEQYF TGTGCCAGCAGCTTGGGGACAGGGACCTACGAGCAGTACTTC
TRBJ2-5 TRBV18 NA NA CASSQSGEETQYF TGTGCCAGCTCACAAAGCGGCGAAGAGACCCAGTACTTC
TRBJ2-7 TRBV4-1 NA TRBD2 CASSLFGGGPYEQYF TGCGCCAGCAGCCTCTTCGGCGGGGGACCCTACGAGCAGTACTTC
TRBJ2-7 TRBV2 NA TRBD1 CASSGDRVPTYEQYF TGTGCCAGCAGTGGGGACAGAGTACCCACCTACGAGCAGTACTTC
TRBJ1-5 TRBV3-1/TRBV3-2 NA NA CASSQETGNQPQHF TGTGCCAGCAGCCAAGAGACAGGTAATCAGCCCCAGCATTTT
TRBJ1-2 TRBV29-1 NA NA CSASWEGRSGYTF TGCAGCGCCTCTTGGGAGGGGCGATCTGGCTACACCTTC
TRBJ2-7 TRBV19 NA NA CASSIDLSSVYEQYF TGTGCCAGTAGTATAGATCTCTCTTCGGTCTACGAGCAGTACTTC
TRBJ1-4 TRBV30 NA NA CAWSGQLNEKLFF TGTGCCTGGAGTGGACAGCTCAATGAAAAACTGTTTTTT
TRBJ2-2 TRBV4-2 NA TRBD2 CASSQDRRGGLGELFF TGTGCCAGCAGCCAAGATAGGCGGGGGGGCCTCGGGGAGCTGTTTTTT
TRBJ1-6 TRBV30 NA TRBD1 CAWSVDRDSPLHF TGTGCCTGGAGTGTGGACAGGGATTCACCCCTCCACTTT
TRBJ2-5 TRBV7-2 NA TRBD1 CASSLGTGVGKTQYF TGTGCCAGCAGCTTAGGGACAGGGGTGGGGAAGACCCAGTACTTC
TRBJ1-3 TRBV14 NA NA CASSPPGRRGNTIYF TGTGCCAGCAGCCCCCCAGGTCGACGTGGAAACACCATATATTTT
TRBJ2-7 TRBV30 once TRBD1 CAWSEDRSYEQYF TGTGCCTGGAGTGAGGACAGGTCCTACGAGCAGTACTTC